This is a list of T cell receptor beta chains from one sample in a study of blood T cell repertoires in COVID-19. Method: immunoSEQ multiplex PCR; TCRdb's copy keeps in-frame clones and lacks some. Of almost 400,000 clones listed, roughly nine tenths are singletons. The sample consisted of PBMCs or T cells enriched from blood (not recorded which). These receptors were obtained from a woman aged 25 to 45 who had recovered from COVID-19. The CDR3 runs from the conserved cysteine through the conserved F or W. Each record gives: clone size, J gene, D gene, V gene, CDR3 protein, CDR3 DNA. The D gene is left open where the match is weak. Size is omitted from some rows. Given values are once, few, many or a class for expanded clones.

clone_size: .; j_call: TRBJ1-2; d_call: .; v_call: TRBV4-3; cdr3_aa: CASSQDQEPNYGYTF; cdr3_nt: TGCGCCAGCAGCCAAGACCAAGAGCCAAACTATGGCTACACCTTC
clone_size: .; j_call: TRBJ1-4; d_call: TRBD1; v_call: TRBV4-2; cdr3_aa: CASSQDLGTGTGKLFF; cdr3_nt: TGTGCCAGCAGCCAAGATTTGGGGACAGGGACGGGAAAACTGTTTTTT
clone_size: .; j_call: TRBJ1-5; d_call: TRBD1; v_call: TRBV24-1; cdr3_aa: CATSDGDRGSGSSNQPQHF; cdr3_nt: TGTGCCACCAGTGATGGGGACAGGGGATCGGGCTCTAGCAATCAGCCCCAGCATTTT
clone_size: once; j_call: TRBJ2-1; d_call: TRBD2; v_call: TRBV5-1; cdr3_aa: CASSTGLRVEQFF; cdr3_nt: TGCGCCAGCAGCACGGGACTACGGGTCGAGCAGTTCTTC
clone_size: once; j_call: TRBJ1-4; d_call: TRBD1; v_call: TRBV3-1/TRBV3-2; cdr3_aa: CASSQWIQGDQRKLFF; cdr3_nt: TGTGCCAGCAGCCAGTGGATACAGGGGGACCAGCGAAAACTGTTTTTT
clone_size: .; j_call: TRBJ2-5; d_call: .; v_call: TRBV7-9; cdr3_aa: CASSNRDYQETQYF; cdr3_nt: TGTGCCAGCAGCAACCGGGACTACCAAGAGACCCAGTACTTC
clone_size: .; j_call: TRBJ2-3; d_call: TRBD2; v_call: TRBV7-8; cdr3_aa: CASSQLASTDTQYF; cdr3_nt: TGTGCCAGCAGCCAACTAGCGAGCACAGATACGCAGTATTTT
clone_size: .; j_call: TRBJ2-6; d_call: TRBD1; v_call: TRBV7-3; cdr3_aa: CASSRQGGSGANVLTF; cdr3_nt: TGTGCCAGCAGCCGACAGGGGGGATCTGGGGCCAACGTCCTGACTTTC
clone_size: .; j_call: TRBJ1-5; d_call: TRBD1; v_call: TRBV7-2; cdr3_aa: CASSQTGTAITSNQPQHF; cdr3_nt: TGTGCCAGCAGCCAGACGGGGACAGCGATAACCAGCAATCAGCCCCAGCATTTT
clone_size: .; j_call: TRBJ2-3; d_call: TRBD1; v_call: TRBV27; cdr3_aa: CASSPSTGGIDTQYF; cdr3_nt: TGTGCCAGCAGTCCATCGACAGGGGGCATCGATACGCAGTATTTT
clone_size: .; j_call: TRBJ1-2; d_call: TRBD1; v_call: TRBV6-5; cdr3_aa: CASSRGQGTSGYTF; cdr3_nt: TGTGCCAGCAGTCGGGGACAGGGGACTTCTGGCTACACCTTC
clone_size: .; j_call: TRBJ2-4; d_call: TRBD1; v_call: TRBV12-5; cdr3_aa: CASVPGRTGVTKNIQYF; cdr3_nt: TGTGCTAGTGTGCCCGGAAGAACAGGGGTAACCAAAAACATTCAGTACTTC
clone_size: .; j_call: TRBJ1-1; d_call: .; v_call: TRBV27; cdr3_aa: CASSFRHETEAFF; cdr3_nt: TGTGCCAGCAGTTTTCGACACGAGACGGAAGCTTTCTTT
clone_size: .; j_call: TRBJ1-5; d_call: TRBD1; v_call: TRBV24-1; cdr3_aa: CATSLFLVTGYSNQPQHF; cdr3_nt: TGTGCCACCAGTCTTTTCCTCGTGACAGGGTATAGCAATCAGCCCCAGCATTTT
clone_size: .; j_call: TRBJ1-2; d_call: TRBD1; v_call: TRBV7-8; cdr3_aa: CASSLSGQGTHYGYTF; cdr3_nt: TGTGCCAGCAGCTTATCGGGACAGGGGACGCACTATGGCTACACCTTC
clone_size: once; j_call: TRBJ1-6; d_call: .; v_call: TRBV11-2; cdr3_aa: CASSLLIGRVGPLHF; cdr3_nt: TGTGCCAGCAGCTTGCTCATTGGGAGAGTCGGACCCCTCCACTTT
clone_size: .; j_call: TRBJ1-5; d_call: .; v_call: TRBV15; cdr3_aa: CATSRQGPNNQPQHF; cdr3_nt: TGTGCCACCAGCAGACAGGGGCCAAACAATCAGCCCCAGCATTTT
clone_size: .; j_call: TRBJ2-1; d_call: TRBD1; v_call: TRBV11-2; cdr3_aa: CASSLVPPAGGEYNEQFF; cdr3_nt: TGTGCCAGCAGCTTAGTACCACCGGCAGGGGGTGAATACAATGAGCAGTTCTTC
clone_size: .; j_call: TRBJ2-2; d_call: TRBD1; v_call: TRBV7-9; cdr3_aa: CASSPRQGDIPGELFF; cdr3_nt: TGTGCCAGCAGCCCAAGACAGGGCGATATTCCCGGGGAGCTGTTTTTT
clone_size: .; j_call: TRBJ1-3; d_call: .; v_call: TRBV5-1; cdr3_aa: CASSLGEVGNTIYF; cdr3_nt: TGCGCCAGCAGCTTGGGTGAGGTGGGAAACACCATATATTTT
clone_size: .; j_call: TRBJ2-7; d_call: .; v_call: TRBV7-2; cdr3_aa: CASTLSSYEQYF; cdr3_nt: TGTGCCAGCACCCTTAGCTCCTACGAGCAGTACTTC
clone_size: .; j_call: TRBJ1-2; d_call: .; v_call: TRBV6-5; cdr3_aa: CASRSEGQFYGYTF; cdr3_nt: TGTGCCAGCAGATCCGAAGGACAGTTCTATGGCTACACCTTC
clone_size: .; j_call: TRBJ1-6; d_call: .; v_call: TRBV5-1; cdr3_aa: CASSLVGVNSPLHF; cdr3_nt: TGCGCCAGCAGCTTGGTAGGGGTTAATTCACCCCTCCACTTT
clone_size: .; j_call: TRBJ1-5; d_call: .; v_call: TRBV5-1; cdr3_aa: CASSLDVGQPQHF; cdr3_nt: TGCGCCAGCAGCTTGGATGTTGGCCAGCCCCAGCATTTT
clone_size: .; j_call: TRBJ2-3; d_call: TRBD1; v_call: TRBV29-1; cdr3_aa: CSVVGTGVTDTQYF; cdr3_nt: TGCAGCGTTGTGGGGACAGGGGTCACAGATACGCAGTATTTT
clone_size: .; j_call: TRBJ1-3; d_call: .; v_call: TRBV30; cdr3_aa: CAWKEGGNTIYF; cdr3_nt: TGTGCCTGGAAAGAGGGAGGAAACACCATATATTTT